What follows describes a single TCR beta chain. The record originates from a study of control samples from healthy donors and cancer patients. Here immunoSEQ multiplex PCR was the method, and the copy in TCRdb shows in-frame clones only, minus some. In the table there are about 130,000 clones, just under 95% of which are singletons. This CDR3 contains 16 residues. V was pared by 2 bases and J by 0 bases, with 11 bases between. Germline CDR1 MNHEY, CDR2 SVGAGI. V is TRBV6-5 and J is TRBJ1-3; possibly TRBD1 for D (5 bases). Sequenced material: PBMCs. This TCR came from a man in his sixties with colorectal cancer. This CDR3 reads CASSYGRGYSGNTIYF. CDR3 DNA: TGTGCCAGCAGTTACGGGCGGGGGTACTCTGGAAACACCATATATTTT.